The rows below give T cell receptor beta chains drawn from one sample of a study of T cell responses to AZD1222 COVID-19 vaccine. Profiled with immunoSEQ multiplex PCR; TCRdb holds only in-frame clones, not every one. The table lists about 120,000 clones, 92% of them singletons. Sequences were derived from peripheral blood, sampled on day 0 of AZD1222 vaccination. These receptors came from an adult in good health. CDR3s include the opening cysteine and the closing phenylalanine or tryptophan. Each record gives: D gene, clone size, V gene, J gene, CDR3 protein, CDR3 DNA. D genes are given only for firm matches. Clone size is shown for a subset of rows, as once, few, many or a class of expanded clone.

D: TRBD1; size: -; V: TRBV11-3; J: TRBJ1-3; CDR3: CASSSATDRTGSGNTIYF; DNA: TGTGCCAGCAGCTCGGCAACGGACCGGACAGGGTCTGGAAACACCATATATTTT
D: -; size: -; V: TRBV10-3; J: TRBJ1-1; CDR3: CAISEYQGLNAEAFF; DNA: TGTGCCATCAGTGAGTATCAGGGTCTAAACGCTGAAGCTTTCTTT
D: -; size: -; V: TRBV6-2/TRBV6-3; J: TRBJ1-2; CDR3: CASSYSETGSYGYTF; DNA: TGTGCCAGCAGTTACTCGGAGACAGGCAGCTATGGCTACACCTTC
D: -; size: -; V: TRBV4-3; J: TRBJ1-1; CDR3: CASTSGGRYTEAFF; DNA: TGCGCCAGCACCTCAGGAGGCAGATACACTGAAGCTTTCTTT
D: -; size: -; V: TRBV18; J: TRBJ1-4; CDR3: CASSPDEKLFF; DNA: TGTGCCAGCTCACCAGATGAAAAACTGTTTTTT
D: -; size: -; V: TRBV29-1; J: TRBJ2-3; CDR3: CSVDRGVGDTQYF; DNA: TGCAGCGTTGACCGTGGGGTGGGGGATACGCAGTATTTT
D: TRBD1; size: -; V: TRBV5-8; J: TRBJ2-3; CDR3: CASRLAGTGLANTQYF; DNA: TGTGCCAGCAGGCTAGCCGGGACAGGTCTCGCGAATACGCAGTATTTT
D: -; size: -; V: TRBV24-1; J: TRBJ2-5; CDR3: CATSDSYRQETQYF; DNA: TGTGCCACCAGTGATTCCTATCGTCAAGAGACCCAGTACTTC
D: TRBD1; size: -; V: TRBV29-1; J: TRBJ1-1; CDR3: CSVEPGQGRTEAFF; DNA: TGCAGCGTTGAACCGGGACAGGGGCGTACTGAAGCTTTCTTT
D: TRBD1; size: -; V: TRBV9; J: TRBJ1-1; CDR3: CASSVQGGAVNTEAFF; DNA: TGTGCCAGCAGCGTTCAAGGGGGCGCGGTAAACACTGAAGCTTTCTTT
D: TRBD1; size: few; V: TRBV5-4; J: TRBJ1-2; CDR3: CASSSGQGHYGYTF; DNA: TGTGCCAGCAGCTCGGGACAGGGCCACTATGGCTACACCTTC
D: -; size: -; V: TRBV12-3/TRBV12-4; J: TRBJ1-1; CDR3: CASSLIMNTEAFF; DNA: TGTGCCAGCAGTTTGATAATGAACACTGAAGCTTTCTTT
D: TRBD2; size: -; V: TRBV23-1; J: TRBJ2-6; CDR3: CASITSPREGTPSSGANVLTF; DNA: TGCGCCAGCATCACTTCACCCCGGGAGGGGACCCCAAGCTCTGGGGCCAACGTCCTGACTTTC
D: -; size: -; V: TRBV6-1; J: TRBJ2-7; CDR3: CASSEGVGGVYEQYF; DNA: TGTGCCAGCAGTGAAGGGGTCGGAGGCGTCTACGAGCAGTACTTC
D: TRBD2; size: -; V: TRBV19; J: TRBJ2-3; CDR3: CASSTPGGLAEGWGTDTQYF; DNA: TGTGCCAGTAGTACTCCTGGAGGACTAGCGGAGGGGTGGGGCACAGATACGCAGTATTTT
D: -; size: -; V: TRBV11-3; J: TRBJ2-7; CDR3: CASSLGGSYEQYF; DNA: TGTGCCAGCAGCTTAGGTGGTAGCTACGAGCAGTACTTC
D: -; size: -; V: TRBV29-1; J: TRBJ2-7; CDR3: CSVKTRPLPYEQYF; DNA: TGCAGCGTTAAAACAAGGCCCCTTCCTTACGAGCAGTACTTC
D: -; size: -; V: TRBV6-5; J: TRBJ1-4; CDR3: CASKRTTNEKLFF; DNA: TGTGCCAGCAAACGTACAACTAATGAAAAACTGTTTTTT
D: -; size: -; V: TRBV12-5; J: TRBJ2-1; CDR3: CASGLRGINNEQFF; DNA: TGTGCTAGTGGTTTGAGGGGGATAAACAATGAGCAGTTCTTC
D: -; size: -; V: TRBV4-3; J: TRBJ1-6; CDR3: CASSQESGTRNSPLHF; DNA: TGCGCCAGCAGCCAAGAGTCAGGGACAAGGAATTCACCCCTCCACTTT
D: TRBD2; size: -; V: TRBV5-1; J: TRBJ2-1; CDR3: CASSPRTSVTYNEQFF; DNA: TGCGCCAGCAGCCCCCGGACTAGCGTCACCTACAATGAGCAGTTCTTC
D: TRBD1; size: -; V: TRBV27; J: TRBJ2-7; CDR3: CASSLWPGQDYEQYF; DNA: TGTGCCAGCAGTTTATGGCCGGGACAGGACTACGAGCAGTACTTC